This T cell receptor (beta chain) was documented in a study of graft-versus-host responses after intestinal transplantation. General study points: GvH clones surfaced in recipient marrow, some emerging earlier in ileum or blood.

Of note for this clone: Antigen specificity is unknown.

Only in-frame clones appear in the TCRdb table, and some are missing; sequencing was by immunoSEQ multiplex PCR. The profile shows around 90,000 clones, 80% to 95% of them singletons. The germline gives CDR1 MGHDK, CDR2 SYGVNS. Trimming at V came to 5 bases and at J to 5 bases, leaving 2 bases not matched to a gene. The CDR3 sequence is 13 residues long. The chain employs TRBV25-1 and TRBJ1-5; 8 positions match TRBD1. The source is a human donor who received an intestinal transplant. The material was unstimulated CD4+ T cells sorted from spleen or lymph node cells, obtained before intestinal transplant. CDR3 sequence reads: CASSRTGHQPQHF. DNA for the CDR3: TGTGCCAGCAGTAGGACAGGGCATCAGCCCCAGCATTTT. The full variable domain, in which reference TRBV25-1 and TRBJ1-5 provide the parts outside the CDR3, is EADIYQTPRYLVIGTGKKITLECSQTMGHDKMYWYQQDPGMELHLIHYSYGVNSTEKGDLSSESTVSRIRTEHFPLTLESARPSHTSQYLCASSRTGHQPQHFGDGTRLSIL.